The 17 T cell receptor beta chains reported below all come from one sample, sequenced in a study of memory CD4+ T cells and cytomegalovirus serostatus. Single viable CD3+CD4+CD8-CD45RO+ cells were sorted as the memory CD4+ T cells. Libraries were prepared by immunoSEQ multiplex PCR; TCRdb keeps only in-frame clonotypes and omits some of them. The table records 50,000 to 60,000 clones, 80% to 90% of them present only once. The specimen sequenced was memory CD4+ T cells from blood. The receptors were gathered from an adult in good health and CMV-seropositive.

The chain employs TRBV27 and TRBJ2-1; no clear D. The CDR3 spans 14 residues. The ends were cut back, 6 bases at V and 4 bases at J, with 13 bases in the middle. Germline V gives CDR1 MNHEY, CDR2 SMNVEV (reference sequence). The DNA for the CDR3 is TGTGCCAGCAGCAAGAGAGCCCAATACAATGAGCAGTTCTTC. Translated, it gives CASSKRAQYNEQFF.

In regard to this clone: At one end the junction does not follow the germline gene, possibly because of a read error. The J gene is TRBJ2-5, the V gene TRBV7-7; 7 nucleotides match TRBD1. Germline CDR1 SSHAT, CDR2 FNYEAQ (reference sequence). The CDR3 runs to 15 residues. The CDR3 DNA reads as TGTGCTAGCAGCTTGTTAGGGGGCATAGCAGAGACCCAGTACTTC. This codes for CASSLLGGIAETQYF.

V gene TRBV5-1 combines with J gene TRBJ1-4; D is uncertain. Between the trimmed V and J ends, which lost 1 base and 0 bases, there was a span of 13 bases. The germline V gene encodes CDR1 SGHRS and CDR2 YFSETQ. This CDR3 has 17 residues. The DNA of the CDR3 is TGCGCCAGCAGCTTGAGGAGCCCCACTGCAACTAATGAAAAACTGTTTTTT. This encodes CASSLRSPTATNEKLFF.

V is TRBV4-3 and J is TRBJ2-7; 8 bases map to TRBD1. This CDR3 has 15 residues. Trimming took 3 bases from V and 7 from J; bases not matched to a gene: 11. CDR1 LGHNA and CDR2 YSLEER come from the germline V gene. CDR3: CASSQLPQGAYEQYF. Written as DNA, the CDR3 is TGCGCCAGCAGCCAGCTCCCCCAGGGGGCATATGAGCAGTACTTC.

This clone has more than one count but fewer than ten. The chain joins TRBV7-9 to TRBJ2-3, with 9 positions matching TRBD2. Germline CDR1 SEHNR, CDR2 FQNEAQ (reference sequence). The V gene end was trimmed by 2 bases and the J gene end by 8 bases; junction bases not matched to a gene: 11. This CDR3 has 16 residues. The CDR3 coding sequence is TGTGCCAGCAGCTTATCGGTAGCGGGAGAGGACGGTACGCAGTATTTT. Translation: CASSLSVAGEDGTQYF.

The rearrangement uses TRBV29-1 and TRBJ1-4; 7 bases fit TRBD1. Per the germline V gene, CDR1 is SQVTM and CDR2 is ANQGSEA. The length of the CDR3 is 13 residues. J was trimmed by 3 bases and V by 4 bases; bases with no gene match: 2. DNA of the CDR3: TGCAGCGTTGGCGACAGGGCTAATGAAAAACTGTTTTTT. This codes for CSVGDRANEKLFF.

The V gene is TRBV14, the J gene TRBJ2-7; TRBD1 matches 10 bases. The CDR3 is 15 amino acids. CDR1 is SGHDN, CDR2 FVKESK, per germline. The V segment lost 4 bases and the J segment 4 bases; nucleotides outside the gene matches: 7. The CDR3 nucleotides read TGTGCCAGCAGCCGTCACGGGACAGGGGTATACGAGCAGTACTTC. It is translated as CASSRHGTGVYEQYF.

The J gene is TRBJ1-4, the V gene TRBV30; 8 bases are shared with TRBD1. Trimming removed 8 bases from V and 8 bases from J; junction bases left unmatched: 7. CDR3 length equals 12 residues. The germline V gene has CDR1 GTSNPN and CDR2 SVGIG (reference sequence). In DNA form, the CDR3 reads TGTGCCCGTGGACAGGGTAGCGAAAAACTGTTTTTT. It is translated as CARGQGSEKLFF.

This clone has a handful of counts. The chain is built from TRBV4-1 and TRBJ2-5, with D hard to call. The length of the CDR3 is 14 residues. From germline, CDR1 is MGHRA and CDR2 YSYEKL. The V gene lost 6 bases and the J gene lost 4 bases, with 15 bases spanning the gap. In DNA, the CDR3 is TGCGCCAGCAGTCGCCAAGGTGAACGAGAGACCCAGTACTTC. Its translation is CASSRQGERETQYF.

The gene calls are TRBV6-5 and TRBJ2-1, with 7 bases lining up with TRBD2. The CDR3 has 16 amino acids. CDR1 and CDR2 (germline): MNHEY, SVGAGI. J lost 4 bases, V lost 0 bases, and 6 bases had no gene match. The CDR3 reads CASSYSLARGYNEQFF. Written as DNA, the CDR3 is TGTGCCAGCAGTTACTCGCTAGCGCGGGGGTACAATGAGCAGTTCTTC.

This clone has just one count. The chain is built from TRBV2 and TRBJ2-7; TRBD2 matches at 13 bases. The CDR3 is 16 residues long. V dropped 5 bases and J dropped 3; count of bases not matched to a gene: 7. Germline V gene sequence: CDR1 SNHLY, CDR2 FYNNEI. The CDR3 is CASSPLGLAGIYEQYF. CDR3 DNA sequence: TGTGCCAGCAGTCCCCTGGGACTAGCGGGAATCTACGAGCAGTACTTC.

This chain uses TRBV6-4 with TRBJ1-1; D might be TRBD1 (5 bases). Trimming shortened V by 10 bases and J by 0 bases, and 12 bases separated the two germline ends. The CDR3 has 13 amino acids. Looked up from germline, CDR1 is MRHNA and CDR2 is SNTAGT. CDR3 bases: TGTGCCATCCCTCCGGGACTGAACACTGAAGCTTTCTTT. It codes for CAIPPGLNTEAFF.

The chain joins TRBV4-3 to TRBJ2-1; D gene uncertain. CDR3 length: 18 amino acids. Germline values: CDR1 LGHNA, CDR2 YSLEER. With 1 base removed from V and 0 bases from J, the gap between germline ends came to 16 bases. CDR3 loop: CASSQGSATQSSYNEQFF. CDR3 DNA: TGCGCCAGCAGCCAAGGGTCCGCGACGCAGAGCTCCTACAATGAGCAGTTCTTC.

This chain uses TRBV15 with TRBJ2-3, with D possibly matching TRBD2 (6 bases). This CDR3 is 20 amino acids long. The germline V gene encodes CDR1 LNHNV and CDR2 YYDKDF (reference sequence). V lost 1 base and J 4 bases, leaving 27 bases between the germline ends. CDR3 sequence (DNA): TGTGCCACCAGCAGAGGAGGAAGTGCGGGGAGTCGTCTGGTCGCAGATACGCAGTATTTT. Translating it yields CATSRGGSAGSRLVADTQYF. The variable domain in full, with the rest retrieved from reference TRBV15 and TRBJ2-3, is DAMVIQNPRYQVTQFGKPVTLSCSQTLNHNVMYWYQQKSSQAPKLLFHYYDKDFNNEADTPDNFQSRRPNTSFCFLDIRSPGLGDTAMYLCATSRGGSAGSRLVADTQYFGPGTRLTVL.

CDR3 region: CSVLLTGKQETQYF. As DNA, the CDR3 is TGCAGCGTTTTATTGACAGGGAAACAAGAGACCCAGTACTTC. The chain joins TRBV29-1 to TRBJ2-5; 7 nucleotides agree with TRBD1. The CDR3 covers 14 residues. CDR1 SQVTM and CDR2 ANQGSEA come from the germline V gene. V lost 5 bases and J lost 2; bases outside the gene matches: 8.

The chain has TRBV4-2 and TRBJ2-3, with TRBD1 matching 12 bases. Germline V gene data show CDR1 as LGHNA and CDR2 as YNFKEQ. The V gene end was trimmed by 0 bases and the J gene end by 4 bases; junction bases not matched to a gene: 2. The CDR3 is 16 residues long. CDR3 bases: TGTGCCAGCAGCCAAGAGGGGACAGGGGGCGCAGATACGCAGTATTTT. Its translation is CASSQEGTGGADTQYF.

The gene calls are TRBV28 and TRBJ2-7; maybe TRBD2 (6 bases). This CDR3 has 15 residues. Germline V CDR1 and CDR2: MDHEN, SYDVKM. V was shortened by 7 bases and J by 0 bases, with 16 bases between the two germline ends. CDR3 sequence: CASTRGGAHSYEQYF. DNA for the CDR3: TGTGCCAGCACCCGAGGAGGGGCCCACTCCTACGAGCAGTACTTC.